Each of the 8 T cell receptor beta chains below was sequenced from the same sample in a study of cytomegalovirus exposure and HLA in healthy donors (dated by TCRdb to 2017 to 2019). Receptor amplification or capture employed the immunoSEQ multiplex PCR assay. For the multiplex PCR, a mixture combining 60 forward primers for TCR Vbeta segments and 13 reverse primers for TCR Jbeta segments was used. Imported from immuneACCESS, the table was reduced by TCRdb to in-frame sequences with V and J called. These copies leave out some clones; in studies compared against another copy, an unresolved V gene accounts for under half, and the cause of the remainder is not known. In this sample the table shows roughly 100,000 clones, roughly 76% of which occur a single time. In total, the top ten clones hold about 4.3% of the sample. Material: PBMCs. These TCRs come from a man between 40 and 49 years old in good health and CMV-seronegative.

This clone appeared a single time. The rearrangement links TRBV16 to TRBJ1-2, with 10 bases that match TRBD1. Germline V CDR1 and CDR2: KGHSY, FQNENV. The CDR3 is 15 residues long. Trimming cost V 2 bases and J 4 bases; bases outside gene matches: 4. The DNA of the CDR3 is TGTGCCAGCAGCCAACAAGGACAGGGGGTCTATGGCTACACCTTC. Residues: CASSQQGQGVYGYTF.

This chain uses TRBV7-8 with TRBJ2-7, with no clear D. CDR1 is SGHVS and CDR2 is FQNEAQ in the germline V gene. The CDR3 sequence is 11 residues long. Trimming shortened V by 5 bases and J by 1 base, and 3 bases separated the two germline ends. For the CDR3, the DNA is TGTGCCAGCAGCCCATCCTACGAGCAGTACTTC. Translating it yields CASSPSYEQYF.

The chain uses TRBV30 and TRBJ1-4; TRBD1 is a possible D gene (5 bases). Per germline, CDR1 GTSNPN and CDR2 SVGIG (reference sequence). The CDR3 totals 15 residues. V was pared by 0 bases and J by 10 bases, with 18 bases between. CDR3 sequence reads: CAWSVRGRVYGKLFF. The DNA of the CDR3 is TGTGCCTGGAGTGTAAGGGGCAGGGTTTATGGAAAACTGTTTTTT.

The J gene is TRBJ1-1, the V gene TRBV11-2; D may be TRBD1 (6 bases). Germline V gives CDR1 SGHAT, CDR2 FQNNGV. The CDR3 contains 14 residues. Trimming removed 5 bases from V and 5 bases from J, with 15 bases in between. For the CDR3, the DNA is TGTGCCAGCAGCCGAGACAGGTCGCATACTGAAGCTTTCTTT. This sequence encodes CASSRDRSHTEAFF.

The chain combines TRBV15 with TRBJ1-2, with 7 bases lining up with TRBD1. Germline assignment: CDR1 LNHNV and CDR2 YYDKDF (reference sequence). Unmatched junction bases numbered 6, after V lost 0 bases and J lost 5 bases. CDR3 length: 15 amino acids. The CDR3 loop reads CATSRDFAGGYGYTF. The CDR3 region has the DNA TGTGCCACCAGCAGAGATTTCGCAGGGGGTTATGGCTACACCTTC.

The chain has TRBV7-8 and TRBJ2-7; TRBD1 aligns across 7 bases. Germline lookup yields CDR1 SGHVS and CDR2 FQNEAQ. V lost 9 bases, J lost 3 bases, and 5 bases stayed unmatched. This CDR3 region has 12 residues. DNA of the CDR3: TGTGCCAGAGGACAGGCTTACTACGAGCAGTACTTC. Translating gives CARGQAYYEQYF.

V is TRBV11-2 and J is TRBJ2-7; the match to TRBD2 covers 7 bases. The V gene's germline CDR1 is SGHAT and CDR2 FQNNGV. This CDR3 is 17 amino acids long. J gave up 0 bases and V 3 bases, and 11 bases lay outside the gene matches. The CDR3 is CASSFASGAGSSYEQYF. The DNA for the CDR3 is TGTGCCAGCAGCTTCGCTTCTGGAGCGGGAAGCTCCTACGAGCAGTACTTC.

This sequence joins TRBV28 and TRBJ1-2, with a weak D call TRBD1 (6 bases). This CDR3 comprises 15 residues. Trimming took off 3 bases at V and 6 bases at J, with 17 bases between the two ends. The germline CDR1 and CDR2 sequences are MDHEN and SYDVKM. CDR3 protein: CASSFAGARGHGYTF. In DNA form, the CDR3 reads TGTGCCAGCAGTTTTGCGGGGGCGCGTGGTCATGGCTACACCTTC.